The present T cell receptor (beta chain) was sequenced within a study of beta chain features in type 1 diabetes. Points from the study as a whole: Whether HLA type influences TCRB rearrangement remained unresolved here. Diminished insertions and augmented deletions at VDJ junctions characterized type 1 diabetes patients. Moderate yet significant TCRB CDR3 shortening was seen in Type 1 diabetes patients in all four CD4+ subsets. Comparison showed that naive, central memory and Treg TCRB repertoires appeared more similar among patients than among healthy donors.

This clone turned up a few times. Its antigen is still unknown. Germline V lookup: CDR1 SGHRS, CDR2 YFSETQ. J lost 9 bases, V lost 5 bases, and 4 bases had no gene match. This CDR3 has 12 residues. Isolated RNA was reverse transcribed in full, so expressed TCRB transcripts were sequenced. TCRdb's table, derived via immunoSEQ multiplex PCR, lists solely in-frame clones and lacks some. The sample records approximately 730,000 clones, 10% to 15% being singletons. Source material: naive CD4+ T cells from blood. This receptor was identified in a man between 18 and 29 years old with type 1 diabetes. This chain connects TRBV5-1 to TRBJ1-1, with 10 bases aligning to TRBD1. Here the CDR3 DNA reads TGCGCCAGCAGACCTGACAGGGGGCAAGCTTTCTTT. Residues: CASRPDRGQAFF.